This T cell receptor (beta chain) came from a study of vaccination effects on CD4 cells after COVID-19. Study at large: Specimens were obtained from a couple of convalescent patients 16 days and one week prior to vaccination. Study-wide results and caveats: The study, lacking early post-infection timepoints, had few convalescent patients.

Method: immunoSEQ multiplex PCR; TCRdb's copy keeps in-frame clones and lacks some. The sample includes about 66,000 clones, approximately 70% seen only once; the top ten take under 25%. Germline loops: CDR1 GTSNPN, CDR2 SVGIG (reference sequence). The CDR3 covers 14 residues. V lost 4 bases, J lost 4 bases, and 6 bases stayed unmatched. The culture ran for around 10 days before CD4+ T cells were isolated. On days 3 and 7, fresh IL-2 medium replaced half the medium. About this clone: Its specificity is not known.

This receptor was obtained from a human donor who had a prior SARS-CoV-2 infection. V usage is TRBV30 and J usage is TRBJ2-5; 10 nucleotides align to TRBD2. The sequencing used CD4+ T cells from PBMCs cultured without peptide, collected before COVID-19 vaccination. Here the CDR3 reads CAWKSAGGRETQYF. In nucleotides, the CDR3 is TGTGCCTGGAAGTCAGCGGGGGGGCGAGAGACCCAGTACTTC.